The 4 T cell receptor beta chains listed next were all sequenced from one sample in a study of blood T cells in healthy people across ages. A sample-barcoded 5' primer and a J-beta primer mix were used in a second PCR of roughly 7 to 11 cycles. TCRdb processed the 5' RACE reads anew with MiXCR; each CDR3 protein has one entry. This table holds roughly 410,000 distinct CDR3 sequences, about 52% found once. Sequencing was performed on blood. The receptor source for this set is a man in his fifties or sixties in good health.

This clonotype has a single count. The V and J genes are TRBV4-2 and TRBJ2-7, with D perhaps matching TRBD2 (6 bases). The germline V and J ends were trimmed by 1 base and 9 bases, with 10 bases remaining between them. Germline loops: CDR1 LGHNA, CDR2 YNFKEQ. This CDR3 contains 12 residues. The CDR3 region has the DNA TGTGCCAGCAGCCAAGGGAGGGCTCTGCAGTACTTC. This sequence encodes CASSQGRALQYF.

This clonotype appeared once. The chain carries TRBV11-2 and TRBJ2-1; TRBD2 aligns across 16 bases. This CDR3 spans 21 amino acids. Germline CDR1 reads SGHAT; CDR2 reads FQNNGV. V gave up 4 bases and J gave up 0 bases; unmatched junction bases: 12. CDR3: CASSSEGTGLAGGGSYNEQFF. The CDR3 DNA is TGTGCCAGCAGCTCCGAAGGGACGGGACTAGCGGGAGGGGGCTCCTACAATGAGCAGTTCTTC.

This clonotype came up a few times. The chain has TRBV5-5 and TRBJ2-3; D is possibly TRBD1 or TRBD2 (5 bases each). The CDR3 is 16 residues long. The V end lost 4 bases, the J end lost 3 bases, and 18 bases lay between the germline ends. In germline, CDR1 is SGHKS, CDR2 YYEKEE (reference sequence). The DNA for the CDR3 is TGTGCCAGCAGCGATGAAGGGACGGTTCATACAGATACGCAGTATTTT. It yields the protein CASSDEGTVHTDTQYF.

This clonotype was recorded many times. V and J are TRBV7-2 and TRBJ2-1, with D tentatively TRBD1 or TRBD2 (5 bases each). Trimming took 11 bases from V and 5 from J, leaving 10 bases between them. This CDR3 comprises 11 residues. Germline CDR1 reads SGHTA; CDR2 reads FQGNSA. The CDR3, as DNA: TGTGCCTCGGGGCAGCACAATGAGCAGTTCTTC. The encoded protein is CASGQHNEQFF.